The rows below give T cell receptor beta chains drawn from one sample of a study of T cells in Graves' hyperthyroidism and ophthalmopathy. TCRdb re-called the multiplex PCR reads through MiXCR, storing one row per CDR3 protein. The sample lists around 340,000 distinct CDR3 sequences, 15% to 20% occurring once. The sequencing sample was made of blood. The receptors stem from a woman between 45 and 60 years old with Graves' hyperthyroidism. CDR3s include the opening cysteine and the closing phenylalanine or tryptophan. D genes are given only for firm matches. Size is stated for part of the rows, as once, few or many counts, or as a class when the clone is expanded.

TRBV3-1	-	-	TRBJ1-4	TGTGCCAGCAGCTTAATCAGGGGAAATGAAAAACTGTTTTTT	CASSLIRGNEKLFF
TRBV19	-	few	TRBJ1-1	TGTGCCAGTAGTAGGATTGACAGCCTTAACACTGAAGCTTTCTTT	CASSRIDSLNTEAFF
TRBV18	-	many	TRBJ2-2	TGTGCCAGCTCACCGAAATATGGACCGGGCGACGGGGAGCTGTTTTTT	CASSPKYGPGDGELFF
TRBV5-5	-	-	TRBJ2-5	TGTGCCAGCAGCTTGGTAGGGATAGAGACCCAGTACTTC	CASSLVGIETQYF
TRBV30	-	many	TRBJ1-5	TGTGCCTGGAGTTTCAGGGGAGATCAGCCCCAGCATTTT	CAWSFRGDQPQHF
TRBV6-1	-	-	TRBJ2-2	TGTGCCAGCAGTGAAGTAGGCAGAGACACCGGGGAGCTGTTTTTT	CASSEVGRDTGELFF
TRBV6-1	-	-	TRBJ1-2	TGTGCCACCACGCGGGCGGACGGGAACTATGGCTACACCTTC	CATTRADGNYGYTF
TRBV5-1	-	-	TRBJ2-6	TGCGCCAGCAGCTTGCCCACAGACTCTGGGGCCAACGTCCTGACTTTC	CASSLPTDSGANVLTF
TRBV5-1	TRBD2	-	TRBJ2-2	TGCGCCAGCAGCCGGACTAGCGGGAACACCGGGGAGATGTTTTTT	CASSRTSGNTGEMFF
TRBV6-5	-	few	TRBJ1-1	TGTGCCAGCAGTTACGCTCAGACCGGGAGGAACACTGAAGCTTTCTTT	CASSYAQTGRNTEAFF
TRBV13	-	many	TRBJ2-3	TGTGCCAGCAGCTTAGGCGGGATAGTTGAAGATACGCAGTATTTT	CASSLGGIVEDTQYF
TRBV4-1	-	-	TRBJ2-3	TGCGCCAGCAGCCGAGGGGAGACCACAGATACGCAGTATTTT	CASSRGETTDTQYF
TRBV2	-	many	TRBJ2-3	TGTGCCAGCACACCCCCAGGACAGATTGATACGCAGTATTTT	CASTPPGQIDTQYF
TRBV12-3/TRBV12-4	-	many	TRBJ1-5	TGTGCCAGCAGTTCAAGACACCGGGGCGATCAGCCCCAGCATTTT	CASSSRHRGDQPQHF
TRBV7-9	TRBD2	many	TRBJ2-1	TGTGCCAGTACGACTAGCGACAATGAGCAGTTCTTC	CASTTSDNEQFF
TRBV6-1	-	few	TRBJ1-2	TGTGCCAGCCGACGGGGCCCGCTCTATGGCTACACCTTC	CASRRGPLYGYTF
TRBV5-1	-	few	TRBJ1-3	TGCGCCAGCAGCTTGGCCCCCATCGCGGGCTCTGGAAACACCATATATTTT	CASSLAPIAGSGNTIYF
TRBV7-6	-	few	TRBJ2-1	TGTGCCAGCAGCCAAGACTTGGGTAGCTACAATGAGCAGTTCTTC	CASSQDLGSYNEQFF
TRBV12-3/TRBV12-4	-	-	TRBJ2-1	TGTGCCAGCAGTTACAGGGCATACAATGAGCAGTTCTTC	CASSYRAYNEQFF
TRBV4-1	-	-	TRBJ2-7	TGCGCCAGCAGCCAGTTTAGCGGAACCTACGAGCAGTACTTC	CASSQFSGTYEQYF
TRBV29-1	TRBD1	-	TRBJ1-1	TGCAGCGTGGCACAGGGGGCGAACACTGAAGCTTTCTTT	CSVAQGANTEAFF
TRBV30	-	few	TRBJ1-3	TGTGCCTGGAGTACCAGCAAGACAGTCTCTGGAAACACCATATATTTT	CAWSTSKTVSGNTIYF
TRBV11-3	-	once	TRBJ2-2	TGCGCCAGCAGCCAAGTAACTCTAGCAGCCAACACCGGGGAGCTGTTTTTT	CASSQVTLAANTGELFF
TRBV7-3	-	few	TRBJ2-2	TGTGCCAGCAGCTTGGGGGCGGGATCGAACACCGGGGAGCTGTTTTTT	CASSLGAGSNTGELFF
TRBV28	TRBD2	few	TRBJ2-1	TGTGCCAGCTCCTCTGGGGGGGTGTCCTACAATGAGCAGCTCTTC	CASSSGGVSYNEQLF
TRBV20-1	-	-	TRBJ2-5	TGCAGTGCTCACATCCCCGGAATGGGGGGGACCCAGTACTTC	CSAHIPGMGGTQYF
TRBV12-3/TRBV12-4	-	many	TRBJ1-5	TGTGCCAGCAGTTTAGGGGGTGGTCAGCCCCAGCATTTT	CASSLGGGQPQHF
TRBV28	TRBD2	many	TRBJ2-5	TGTGCCAGCAGTTTACCCGAGGGGCGGGGGGGTGGAGAGACCCAGTACTTC	CASSLPEGRGGGETQYF
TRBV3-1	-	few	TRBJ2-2	TGTGCCAGCAGCCCCTCCCTCGCGGAGAACACCGGGGAGCTGTTTTTT	CASSPSLAENTGELFF
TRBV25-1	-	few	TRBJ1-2	TGTGCCAGCAGTGGTGGCCGGGACGCCGTCTATGGCTACACCTTC	CASSGGRDAVYGYTF
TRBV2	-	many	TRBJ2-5	TGTGCCAGCAGTGAAAGGGCAGTTCAAGAGACCCAGTACTTC	CASSERAVQETQYF
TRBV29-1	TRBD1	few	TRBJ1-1	TGCAGCTCAGGGGGAGGACCTTTGAACACTGAAGCTTTCTTT	CSSGGGPLNTEAFF